Only a few counts were recorded for the clone carrying this TCR beta chain. What it binds is unknown. TCRdb reprocessed the RT-PCR reads with MiXCR, giving one entry per CDR3 protein. This table has around 850,000 distinct CDR3 sequences, less than 20% appearing once. The data were obtained in a study of response to subunit inactivated influenza vaccine. V gave up 8 bases and J gave up 3 bases, with 18 bases separating them. This CDR3 spans 15 amino acids. Germline V lookup: CDR1 SNHLY, CDR2 FYNNEI. Study findings and constraints: Authors suggested few new T cells are recruited by each seasonal influenza vaccination.

This specimen was PBMCs from blood, taken around 5 days after vaccination. The TCR originated in a man aged 50 to 59 who received an inactivated influenza vaccine. The J gene is TRBJ2-3, the V gene TRBV2, with D possibly being TRBD1 (5 bases). Here the CDR3 reads CASRYRLIRTDTQYF. CDR3 coding DNA: TGTGCCAGCCGATACAGGCTCATCAGGACAGATACGCAGTATTTT.